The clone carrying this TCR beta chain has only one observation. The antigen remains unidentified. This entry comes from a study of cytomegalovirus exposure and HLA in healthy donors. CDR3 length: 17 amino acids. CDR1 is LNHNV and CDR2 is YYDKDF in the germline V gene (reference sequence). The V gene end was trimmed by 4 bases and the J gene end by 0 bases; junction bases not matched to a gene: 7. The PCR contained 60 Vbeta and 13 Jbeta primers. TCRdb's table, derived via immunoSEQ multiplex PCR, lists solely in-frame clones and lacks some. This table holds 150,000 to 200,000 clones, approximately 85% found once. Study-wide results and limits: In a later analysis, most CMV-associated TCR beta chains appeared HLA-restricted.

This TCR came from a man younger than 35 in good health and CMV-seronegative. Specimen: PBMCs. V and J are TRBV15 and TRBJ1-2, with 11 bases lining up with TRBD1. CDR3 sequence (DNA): TGTGCCACCAGCACCCCGGGGGACAGGGGGGCTAACTATGGCTACACCTTC. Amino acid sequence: CATSTPGDRGANYGYTF.